A selection of T cell receptor beta chains follows, all from one sample in a study of CD8 T cells in Susac syndrome. TCRdb re-derived calls from the immunoSEQ multiplex PCR reads in MiXCR, one entry per CDR3 protein. The table lists 100,000 to 150,000 distinct CDR3 sequences, roughly 80% of them singletons. The sequenced sample consisted of CD8+ T cells from PBMCs. The receptors here all came from a human donor with multiple sclerosis. CDR3s include the opening cysteine and the closing phenylalanine or tryptophan. A D gene is named only where the DNA matches it firmly. The size of a clone is reported for some rows only, either as once, few or many, or as a class for expanded clones.

d_gene | j_gene | v_gene | abundance | CDR3nt | CDR3aa
NA | TRBJ2-5 | TRBV28 | NA | TGTGCCAGTAGTGTCCCGTCGGGGCAGGAGACCCAGTACTTC | CASSVPSGQETQYF
NA | TRBJ2-1 | TRBV29-1 | NA | TGCAGCGGACCTCTTGATAGCTCCTACAATGAGCAGTTCTTC | CSGPLDSSYNEQFF
NA | TRBJ2-1 | TRBV6-2/TRBV6-3 | NA | TGTGCCAGCAGTCCGAATTGGGAGCAGTTCTTC | CASSPNWEQFF
NA | TRBJ1-2 | TRBV19 | NA | TGTGCCAGTACCGATGGGGTGGCCTATGGCTACACCTTC | CASTDGVAYGYTF
TRBD1 | TRBJ1-1 | TRBV27 | NA | TGTGCCAGCACCCAGACAGGGGCGCCTTTTATCGAAGCTTTCTTT | CASTQTGAPFIEAFF
NA | TRBJ1-5 | TRBV19 | once | TGTGCCAGTAGTGGACAGACTTATGAGCCCCAGCATTTT | CASSGQTYEPQHF
NA | TRBJ2-3 | TRBV7-9 | NA | TGTGCCAGCAGCCCCCGTGGCATAAGCACAGATACGCAGTATTTT | CASSPRGISTDTQYF
NA | TRBJ2-1 | TRBV7-6 | NA | TGTGCCAGCAGCCCCCGGGAGAGCTCCTACAATGAGCAGTTCTTC | CASSPRESSYNEQFF
NA | TRBJ2-1 | TRBV6-2/TRBV6-3 | NA | TGTGCCAGCAGTTACGTAGCCAATGAGCAGTTCTTC | CASSYVANEQFF
NA | TRBJ1-2 | TRBV14 | NA | TGTGCCAGCAGCCAAGATTCCAGGGGAGGCTACACCTTC | CASSQDSRGGYTF
NA | TRBJ2-6 | TRBV27 | NA | TGTGCCAGCAGTTTATACGATCCTGGGGCCAACGTCCTGACTTTC | CASSLYDPGANVLTF
TRBD1 | TRBJ2-1 | TRBV4-3 | NA | TGCGCCAGCAGCCAAAGGACAGGGGAGCCCTACAATGAGCAGTTCTTC | CASSQRTGEPYNEQFF
NA | TRBJ2-7 | TRBV7-2 | NA | TGTGCCAGCAGCTTAGCCCCGGGACGGGACGAGCAGTACTTC | CASSLAPGRDEQYF
TRBD2 | TRBJ2-1 | TRBV29-1 | NA | TGCAGCGTTGAGGGTGGGGGGGTATACAATGAGCAGTTCTTC | CSVEGGGVYNEQFF
TRBD2 | TRBJ2-3 | TRBV27 | NA | TGTGCCAGCAGTTTATTCGGGACTAGCGGGGGGGCCTCGGGCACAGATACGCAGTATTTT | CASSLFGTSGGASGTDTQYF
NA | TRBJ1-2 | TRBV28 | once | TGTGCCAGCAGTTCTAACAGGGAATGGTTTGAAGGCTACACCTTC | CASSSNREWFEGYTF
NA | TRBJ1-5 | TRBV27 | NA | TGTGCCAGCAGTTCTTCTAGGGGACTTTTACCACAGCCCCAGCATTTT | CASSSSRGLLPQPQHF
NA | TRBJ2-5 | TRBV7-9 | NA | TGTGCCAGCAGTTCCCGGGACAACCTTTGGGAGACCCAGTACTTC | CASSSRDNLWETQYF
TRBD1 | TRBJ1-4 | TRBV5-6 | NA | TGTGCCAGCAGCTTTTCAGGGGGAGATGAAAAACTGTTTTTT | CASSFSGGDEKLFF
TRBD2 | TRBJ2-3 | TRBV12-3/TRBV12-4 | NA | TGTGCCAGCAGGACTAGCCTGGGAGTGATTGCGCAGTATTTT | CASRTSLGVIAQYF
NA | TRBJ2-5 | TRBV7-9 | NA | TGTGCCAGCAGCCCCCTGGATGAGACCCAGTACTTC | CASSPLDETQYF
NA | TRBJ1-2 | TRBV7-9 | few | TGTGCCAGCAGCTTTGAGGGGCGGGCCGCTGGCTACACCTTC | CASSFEGRAAGYTF
NA | TRBJ1-1 | TRBV7-9 | NA | TGTGCCAGCAGCTTGCAGGGAAGGCCTGAAGCTTTCTTT | CASSLQGRPEAFF
NA | TRBJ2-3 | TRBV4-2 | NA | TGTGCCAGCAGCCACCCCGGTGAGGGGGGGGTTACTAGCACAGATACGCAGTATTTT | CASSHPGEGGVTSTDTQYF
TRBD2 | TRBJ2-1 | TRBV5-1 | NA | TGCGCCAGCAGCTTGGACGGGGGGGCGCCCTACAATGATCAGTTCTTC | CASSLDGGAPYNDQFF
NA | TRBJ1-4 | TRBV9 | once | TGTGCCAGCAGCGTGACAGTTAATGAAAAACTGTTTTTT | CASSVTVNEKLFF
NA | TRBJ2-1 | TRBV27 | NA | TGTGCCAGCAGTTCGTCAACTCTATCCCTCTACAATGAGCAGTTCTTC | CASSSSTLSLYNEQFF
TRBD1 | TRBJ2-7 | TRBV20-1 | NA | TGCAGTGCTAGAGAACAGGGGGGCTACGAGCAGTACTTC | CSAREQGGYEQYF
NA | TRBJ2-2 | TRBV5-1 | NA | TGCGCCAGCAGCTTGTTGACCGTCGCCGGGGAGCTGTTTTTT | CASSLLTVAGELFF
TRBD2 | TRBJ2-3 | TRBV20-1 | NA | TGCAGTGCTAGTTCTCTAGCGGAGAGCACAGATACGCAGTATTTT | CSASSLAESTDTQYF
NA | TRBJ2-5 | TRBV4-1 | once | TGCGCCAGCAGCCAAACAGGGGAGACCCAGTACTTC | CASSQTGETQYF
NA | TRBJ2-1 | TRBV14 | NA | TGTGCCAGCACTCTAGGTCGGTCCTCCTACAATGAGCAGTTCTTC | CASTLGRSSYNEQFF
NA | TRBJ2-7 | TRBV20-1 | NA | TGCAGTGCTAGAGGCGGACAGAAGCCCTCCTACGAGCAGTACTTC | CSARGGQKPSYEQYF
NA | TRBJ2-1 | TRBV27 | NA | TGTGCCAGCAGTTTAGTTGGGGACTTGACCTACAATGAGCAGTTCTTC | CASSLVGDLTYNEQFF
TRBD1 | TRBJ2-1 | TRBV5-1 | NA | TGCGCCAGCAGTCAGGGGGCTATAAGCAATGAGCAGTTCTTC | CASSQGAISNEQFF
NA | TRBJ2-6 | TRBV12-3/TRBV12-4 | NA | TGTGCCAACCGTTATGGGGCCAACGTCCTGACTTTC | CANRYGANVLTF
TRBD1 | TRBJ2-1 | TRBV6-2/TRBV6-3 | NA | TGTGCCAGCAGTTACGGGACAGGGAATGAGCAGTTCTTC | CASSYGTGNEQFF
TRBD1 | TRBJ1-1 | TRBV12-3/TRBV12-4 | NA | TGTGCCAGCACCAAGGGGGACAGGGGGCTCGGGACTGAAGCTTTCTTT | CASTKGDRGLGTEAFF
NA | TRBJ2-1 | TRBV6-2/TRBV6-3 | NA | TGTGCCAGCAGTTCCCCGACTGAGAGCTCCTACAATGAGCAGTTCTTC | CASSSPTESSYNEQFF
TRBD2 | TRBJ2-1 | TRBV18 | NA | TGTGCCAGCTCACGGACTAGCGGGGTCGATGAGCAGTTCTTC | CASSRTSGVDEQFF
NA | TRBJ1-2 | TRBV19 | once | TGTGCCAGTAGTATCTTCAGCTATGGCTACACCTTC | CASSIFSYGYTF